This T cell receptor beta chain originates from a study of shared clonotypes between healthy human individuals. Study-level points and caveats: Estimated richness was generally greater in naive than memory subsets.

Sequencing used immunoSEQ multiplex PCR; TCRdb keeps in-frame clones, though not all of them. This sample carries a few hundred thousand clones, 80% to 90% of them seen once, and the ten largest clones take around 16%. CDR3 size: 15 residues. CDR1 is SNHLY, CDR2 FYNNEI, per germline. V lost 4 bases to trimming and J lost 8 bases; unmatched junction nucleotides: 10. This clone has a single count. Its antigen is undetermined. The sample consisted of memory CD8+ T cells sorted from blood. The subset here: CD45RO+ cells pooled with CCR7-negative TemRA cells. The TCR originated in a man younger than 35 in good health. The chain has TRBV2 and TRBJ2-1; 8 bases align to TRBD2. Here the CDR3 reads CASSGGREEAYEQFF. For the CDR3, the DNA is TGTGCCAGCAGTGGGGGGCGGGAGGAGGCGTATGAGCAGTTCTTC.